These 14 T cell receptor beta chains were sequenced from one sample in a study of T cells in Graves' hyperthyroidism and ophthalmopathy. RNA transcripts yielded amplified TCR beta CDR3 regions. During a first-round RT-PCR of the TCR CDR3, the HTBI primer set was used. TCRdb processed the multiplex PCR reads anew with MiXCR; each CDR3 protein has one entry. The table has 490,000 or so distinct CDR3 sequences, approximately 16% seen once. The sequencing input was blood. These receptor sequences come from a woman aged 30 to 39 with Graves' ophthalmopathy.

This clonotype came up many times. The chain is built from TRBV10-3 and TRBJ2-1; D uncertain. The V and J ends lost 8 bases and 7 bases respectively, with 9 bases between them. The CDR3 extends over 11 amino acids. Germline V gene lookup returns CDR1 ENHRY and CDR2 SYGVKD. CDR3 amino acids: CAIGLVNEQFF. CDR3 sequence (DNA): TGTGCCATCGGGTTGGTAAATGAGCAGTTCTTC.

The rearrangement joins TRBV28 to TRBJ2-1; D may match TRBD1 or TRBD2 (5 bases each). V lost 6 bases to trimming and J lost 8 bases, with 23 bases between them. This CDR3 spans 16 amino acids. Germline V lookup: CDR1 MDHEN, CDR2 SYDVKM. CDR3 sequence: CASSQGNPPLGDEQFF. The CDR3 bases are TGTGCCAGCAGCCAAGGTAATCCACCCCTGGGGGATGAGCAGTTCTTC. The full variable domain, rest sourced from reference TRBV28 and TRBJ2-1, is DVKVTQSSRYLVKRTGEKVFLECVQDMDHENMFWYRQDPGLGLRLIYFSYDVKMKEKGDIPEGYSVSREKKERFSLILESASTNQTSMYLCASSQGNPPLGDEQFFGPGTRLTVL.

This clonotype appeared a few times. V and J are TRBV30 and TRBJ2-2, with 7 nucleotides matching TRBD2. With 3 bases clipped from V and 4 bases from J, the junction kept 8 bases outside the gene matches. Germline loops: CDR1 GTSNPN, CDR2 SVGIG (reference sequence). The CDR3 loop spans 15 amino acids. The CDR3 protein is CAWSGASGGTGELFF. Written as DNA, the CDR3 is TGTGCCTGGAGCGGGGCTAGCGGTGGCACCGGGGAGCTGTTTTTT.

This clonotype was counted many times. This chain joins TRBV7-2 and TRBJ2-1; D unresolved. The CDR3 runs to 15 residues. The germline CDR1 and CDR2 sequences are SGHTA and FQGNSA. Trimming took off 2 bases at V and 0 bases at J, with 8 bases between the two ends. This CDR3 is CASSLYQDSYNEQFF. DNA of the CDR3: TGTGCCAGCAGCTTATACCAGGACTCCTACAATGAGCAGTTCTTC. Complete variable domain (other parts from reference TRBV7-2 and TRBJ2-1): GAGVSQSPSNKVTEKGKDVELRCDPISGHTALYWYRQSLGQGLEFLIYFQGNSAPDKSGLPSDRFSAERTGGSVSTLTIQRTQQEDSAVYLCASSLYQDSYNEQFFGPGTRLTVL.

This clonotype was observed many times. The chain couples TRBV3-1 to TRBJ2-2; no definite D call. V gave up 6 bases and J gave up 2 bases, with 13 bases separating them. CDR1 and CDR2 from the germline V gene are LGHDT and YNNKEL (reference sequence). This CDR3 has 15 amino acids. The CDR3 sequence: CASSIRSFNTGELFF. The CDR3 bases are TGTGCCAGCAGTATCAGGTCTTTCAACACCGGGGAGCTGTTTTTT.

This clonotype came up a few times. V gene TRBV6-1 combines with J gene TRBJ2-4, with 8 bases fitting TRBD1. J gave up 4 bases and V 5 bases, and 7 bases lay outside the gene matches. The CDR3 contains 15 residues. Germline V gene sequence: CDR1 MNHNS, CDR2 SASEGT. DNA for the CDR3: TGTGCCAGCAGTTGGACAGGGACGATTAAAAACATTCAGTACTTC. As protein: CASSWTGTIKNIQYF.

The J gene is TRBJ2-2, the V gene TRBV28; a possible D gene is TRBD1 (6 bases). This CDR3 is 20 amino acids long. The V and J ends lost 2 bases and 3 bases respectively, with 25 bases between them. The germline CDR1 and CDR2 sequences are MDHEN and SYDVKM. The CDR3 loop reads CASSLAPPDSPKLDTGELFF. CDR3 nucleotide sequence: TGTGCCAGCAGTTTAGCCCCCCCGGACAGCCCGAAACTGGACACCGGGGAGCTGTTTTTT.

This clonotype has more than one count but fewer than ten. This rearrangement joins TRBV6-6 to TRBJ2-7, with a possible D match to TRBD2 (6 bases). The CDR3 extends over 14 amino acids. V was trimmed by 2 bases and J by 6 bases, leaving 14 bases between them. Looked up from germline, CDR1 is MNHNY and CDR2 is SVGAGI (reference sequence). This CDR3 reads CASSYVAAVGEQYF. The DNA of the CDR3 is TGTGCCAGCAGTTACGTAGCGGCGGTGGGCGAGCAGTACTTC.

The V call is TRBV4-1, the J call TRBJ2-7; D perhaps matches TRBD1 (5 bases). The V end lost 3 bases, the J end lost 5 bases, and 11 bases lay between the germline ends. Germline values: CDR1 MGHRA, CDR2 YSYEKL. This CDR3 is 13 amino acids long. The chain's CDR3 is CASSHPPRDEQYF. In DNA, the CDR3 is TGCGCCAGCAGCCACCCGCCCAGGGACGAGCAGTACTTC.

In its sample, this clonotype was seen many times. The chain carries TRBV29-1 and TRBJ2-7; perhaps D is TRBD1 or TRBD2 (5 bases each). V gave up 5 bases and J gave up 3 bases, with 14 bases separating them. Germline V gives CDR1 SQVTM, CDR2 ANQGSEA. The CDR3 covers 13 residues. The CDR3 spells CSVPTGTNYEQYF. In DNA form, the CDR3 reads TGCAGCGTTCCCACCGGGACCAACTACGAGCAGTACTTC.

This clonotype has a count of ten or more. The chain couples TRBV2 to TRBJ2-1, with 9 positions matching TRBD2. V lost 2 bases to trimming and J lost 4 bases; unmatched junction nucleotides: 3. Germline CDR1 SNHLY, CDR2 FYNNEI. The CDR3 has 15 residues. The CDR3 reads CASSEISGSYNEQFF. The CDR3 DNA sequence: TGTGCCAGCAGTGAAATTAGCGGGAGTTACAATGAGCAGTTCTTC.

The chain has TRBV6-1 and TRBJ2-7; D is possibly TRBD1 or TRBD2 (6 bases each). Trimming shortened V by 6 bases and J by 6 bases, and 18 bases separated the two germline ends. CDR1 is MNHNS, CDR2 SASEGT, per germline. This CDR3 comprises 14 residues. As DNA, the CDR3 is TGTGCCAGCAGATTCTTCAGGGGACTGAGCGAGCAGTACTTC. As protein: CASRFFRGLSEQYF.

This clonotype came up many times. The rearrangement uses TRBV20-1 and TRBJ2-1; 7 bases fit TRBD1. The germline CDR1 and CDR2 sequences are DFQATT and SNEGSKA (reference sequence). The junction had 4 bases not matched to a gene; V was cut back by 0 bases and J by 5 bases. The CDR3 has 14 residues. The CDR3 spells CSARDDRAHNEQFF. CDR3 coding DNA: TGCAGTGCTAGAGATGACAGGGCCCACAATGAGCAGTTCTTC.

This chain joins TRBV28 and TRBJ2-1, with TRBD2 matching 13 bases. Germline V lookup: CDR1 MDHEN, CDR2 SYDVKM. The CDR3 length is 20 residues. V gave up 3 bases and J gave up 4 bases; unmatched junction bases: 15. CDR3 sequence reads: CASSFIVGGGTSGIYNEQFF. In DNA form, the CDR3 reads TGTGCCAGCAGTTTTATCGTCGGGGGGGGGACTAGCGGGATTTACAATGAGCAGTTCTTC.